One sample yielded the 7 T cell receptor beta chains listed below, sequenced in a study of T cells expressing NK-cell markers (dated by TCRdb to 2018 to 2020). To prepare the library, 5' RACE was applied. For sequencing, an Illumina HiSeq 2000 was employed. Reads reprocessed by TCRdb are summarized as one entry per CDR3 protein sequence, and DNA is absent. The sample table gives over 100,000 distinct CDR3 sequences. The ten largest make up around 18% of the sample. Material: blood T cells: a sorted CD56 or NKG2C T cell subset, CD4+ or CD8+ T cells, or bulk PBMC T cells (not recorded which). These receptors originate from a woman between 18 and 70 years old in good health.

The chain uses TRBV29-1 and TRBJ1-2; TCRdb indicates TRBD1, and absent DNA this call remains unverified. CDR3 length equals 14 residues. CDR1 and CDR2 from the germline V gene are SQVTM and ANQGSEA. The CDR3 reads CSVETGRISMGYTF.

The chain recombines TRBV29-1 with TRBJ1-2; the D call from TCRdb, TRBD1, cannot be confirmed without DNA. The CDR3 runs 12 residues. Germline V gene sequence: CDR1 SQVTM, CDR2 ANQGSEA. This CDR3 is CSAGDAYYGYTF. The entire variable domain, with the rest obtained from reference TRBV29-1 and TRBJ1-2, is as follows: SAVISQKPSRDICQRGTSLTIQCQVDSQVTMMFWYRQQPGQSLTLIATANQGSEATYESGFVIDKFPISRPNLTFSTLTVSNMSPEDSSIYLCSAGDAYYGYTFGSGTRLTVV.

The V gene is TRBV12-5, the J gene TRBJ1-5; the D call of TRBD1 rests on TCRdb alone, since no DNA is present to check it. Germline V CDR1 and CDR2: LGHNT, FRNRAP. There are 15 residues in the CDR3. The CDR3 sequence is CASGAGEYSNQPQHF.

The genes are TRBV20-1 and TRBJ2-4; no DNA is available, so the TRBD2 call from TCRdb remains unchecked. Germline CDR1 is DFQATT and CDR2 is SNEGSKA (reference sequence). The CDR3 sequence is 15 residues long. CDR3 in amino acids: CSAYSGDLAKNIQYF.

The chain links TRBV4-3 to TRBJ1-6. Germline V gene data show CDR1 as LGHNA and CDR2 as YSLEER. The CDR3 is made up of 16 amino acids. The CDR3 protein is CASSQDIQGSGSPLHF.

The chain carries TRBV27 and TRBJ2-3; the TCRdb D gene call, TRBD2, has no DNA to confirm it. The CDR3 loop spans 14 amino acids. Germline CDR1 MNHEY, CDR2 SMNVEV (reference sequence). CDR3 sequence: CASSLLRATDTQYF.

This chain links TRBV7-2 with TRBJ1-5; TCRdb lists TRBD1, though no DNA is available to test this call. From germline, CDR1 is SGHTA and CDR2 FQGNSA. CDR3 length equals 14 residues. The CDR3 protein is CASSPWVGLQPQHF.